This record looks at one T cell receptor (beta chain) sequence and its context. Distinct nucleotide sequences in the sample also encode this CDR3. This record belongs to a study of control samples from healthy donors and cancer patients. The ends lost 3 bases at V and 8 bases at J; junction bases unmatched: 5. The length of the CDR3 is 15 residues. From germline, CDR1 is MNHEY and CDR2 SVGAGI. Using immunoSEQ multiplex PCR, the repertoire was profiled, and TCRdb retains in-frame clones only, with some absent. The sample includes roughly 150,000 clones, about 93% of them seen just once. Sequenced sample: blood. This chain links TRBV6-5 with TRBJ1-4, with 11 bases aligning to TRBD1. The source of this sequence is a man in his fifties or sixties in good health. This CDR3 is CASSYYGTGGEKLFF. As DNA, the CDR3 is TGTGCCAGCAGTTATTACGGGACAGGGGGGGAAAAACTGTTTTTT.